This entry concerns a single T cell receptor (beta chain). This table comes from immunoSEQ multiplex PCR, and its TCRdb copy is limited to in-frame clones, with some not included. The table shows approximately 100,000 clones, with around 73% occurring only once. This record comes from a study of cytotoxic CD8 clonotypes in ibrutinib-treated CLL. This CDR3 has 13 residues. Looked up from germline, CDR1 is MNHNY and CDR2 is SVGAGI (reference sequence). V gave up 6 bases and J gave up 7 bases; unmatched junction bases: 5. This TCR derives from a human donor with chronic lymphocytic leukemia. Here the sequenced sample was PBMCs, taken after 12 months of ibrutinib treatment. The genes are TRBV6-6 and TRBJ1-4; 7 bases map to TRBD1. The CDR3 coding sequence is TGTGCCAGCAGCTCAGGGGGGGCTGAAAAACTGTTTTTT. This encodes CASSSGGAEKLFF.